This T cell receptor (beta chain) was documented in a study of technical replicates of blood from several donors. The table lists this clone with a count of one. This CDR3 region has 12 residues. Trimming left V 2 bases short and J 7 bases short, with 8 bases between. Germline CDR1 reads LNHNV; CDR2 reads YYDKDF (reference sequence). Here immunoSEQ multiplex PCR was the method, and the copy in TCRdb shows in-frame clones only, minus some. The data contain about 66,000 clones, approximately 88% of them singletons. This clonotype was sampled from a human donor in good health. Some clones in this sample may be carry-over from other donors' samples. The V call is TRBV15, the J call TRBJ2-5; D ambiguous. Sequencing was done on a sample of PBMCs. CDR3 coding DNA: TGTGCCACCAGCAGAAATAGCCTGACCCAGTACTTC. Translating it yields CATSRNSLTQYF.